The source of this TCR beta chain is a study of blood T cell repertoires in COVID-19. Using immunoSEQ multiplex PCR, the repertoire was profiled, and TCRdb retains in-frame clones only, with some absent. The data show 200,000 to 250,000 clones, 84% seen once. The CDR3 runs to 12 residues. The germline gives CDR1 SQVTM, CDR2 ANQGSEA. J gave up 7 bases and V 4 bases, and 1 base lay outside the gene matches. The sequence was obtained from a woman aged 80 or older with COVID-19, enrolled during active disease. The chain has TRBV29-1 and TRBJ2-5, with 12 bases that match TRBD2. Sequencing was performed on peripheral blood. The CDR3 nucleotides are TGCAGCGTTGTACTAGCGGGAGGGACCCAGTACTTC. Protein: CSVVLAGGTQYF.